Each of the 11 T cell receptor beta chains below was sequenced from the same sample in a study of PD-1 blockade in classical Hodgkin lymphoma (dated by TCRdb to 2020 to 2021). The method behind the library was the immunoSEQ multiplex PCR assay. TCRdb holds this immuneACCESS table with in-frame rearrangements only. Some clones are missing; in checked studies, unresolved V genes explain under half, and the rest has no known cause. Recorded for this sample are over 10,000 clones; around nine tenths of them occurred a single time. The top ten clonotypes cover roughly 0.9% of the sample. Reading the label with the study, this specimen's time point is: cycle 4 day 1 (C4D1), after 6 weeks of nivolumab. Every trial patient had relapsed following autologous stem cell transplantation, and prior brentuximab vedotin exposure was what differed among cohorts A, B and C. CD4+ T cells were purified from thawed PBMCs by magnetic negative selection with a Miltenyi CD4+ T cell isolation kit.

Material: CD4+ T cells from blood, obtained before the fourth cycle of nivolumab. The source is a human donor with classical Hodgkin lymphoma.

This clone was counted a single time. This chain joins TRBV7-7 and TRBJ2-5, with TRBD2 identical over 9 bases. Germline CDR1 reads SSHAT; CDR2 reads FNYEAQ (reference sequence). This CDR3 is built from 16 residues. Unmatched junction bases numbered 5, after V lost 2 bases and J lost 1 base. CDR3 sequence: CASSLFSGGFQETQYF. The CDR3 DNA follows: TGTGCCAGCAGCTTATTTAGCGGGGGTTTCCAAGAGACCCAGTACTTC.

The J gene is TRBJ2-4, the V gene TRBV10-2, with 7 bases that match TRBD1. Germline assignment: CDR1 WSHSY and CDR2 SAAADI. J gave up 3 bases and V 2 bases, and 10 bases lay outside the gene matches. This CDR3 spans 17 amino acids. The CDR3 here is CASSETDRLEGKNIQYF. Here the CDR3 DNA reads TGCGCCAGCAGTGAGACGGACAGGCTCGAGGGCAAAAACATTCAGTACTTC.

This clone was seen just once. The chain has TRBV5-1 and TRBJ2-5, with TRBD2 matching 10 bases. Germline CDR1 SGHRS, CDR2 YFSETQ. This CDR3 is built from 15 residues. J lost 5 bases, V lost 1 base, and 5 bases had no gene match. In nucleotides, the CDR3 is TGCGCCAGCAGCTTGACGCTAGCGGGAGTGGAGACCCAGTACTTC. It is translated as CASSLTLAGVETQYF.

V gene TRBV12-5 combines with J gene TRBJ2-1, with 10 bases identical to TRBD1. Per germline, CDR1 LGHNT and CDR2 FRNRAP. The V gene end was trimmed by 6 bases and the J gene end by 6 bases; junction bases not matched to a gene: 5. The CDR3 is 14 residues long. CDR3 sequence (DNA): TGTGCTAGTGGGCCGGGACAGGGGCGCAATGAGCAGTTCTTC. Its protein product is CASGPGQGRNEQFF.

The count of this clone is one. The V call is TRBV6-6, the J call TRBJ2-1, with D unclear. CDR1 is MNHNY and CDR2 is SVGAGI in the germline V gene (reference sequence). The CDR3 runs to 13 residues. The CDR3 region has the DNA TGTGCTACGAGGCAGAACTCCTACAATGAGCAGTTCTTC. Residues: CATRQNSYNEQFF.

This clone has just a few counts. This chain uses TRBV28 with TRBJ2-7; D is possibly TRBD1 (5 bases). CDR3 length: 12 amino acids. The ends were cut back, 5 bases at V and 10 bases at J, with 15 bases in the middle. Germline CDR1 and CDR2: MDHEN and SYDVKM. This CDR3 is CASSELGRRQYF. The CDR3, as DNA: TGTGCCAGCAGTGAATTGGGGCGAAGACAGTACTTC.

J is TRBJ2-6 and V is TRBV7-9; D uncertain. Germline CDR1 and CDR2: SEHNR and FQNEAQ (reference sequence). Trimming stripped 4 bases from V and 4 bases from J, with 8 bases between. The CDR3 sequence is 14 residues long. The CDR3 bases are TGTGCCAGCAGCTCGTTCATGGGGGCCAACGTCCTGACTTTC. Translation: CASSSFMGANVLTF.

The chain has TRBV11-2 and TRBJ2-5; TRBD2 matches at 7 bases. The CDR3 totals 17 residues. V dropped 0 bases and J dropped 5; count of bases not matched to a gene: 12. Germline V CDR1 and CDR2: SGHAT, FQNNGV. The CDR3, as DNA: TGTGCCAGCAGCTTAGAAGCGGGGATCTCCCTGGGGGAGACCCAGTACTTC. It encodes CASSLEAGISLGETQYF.

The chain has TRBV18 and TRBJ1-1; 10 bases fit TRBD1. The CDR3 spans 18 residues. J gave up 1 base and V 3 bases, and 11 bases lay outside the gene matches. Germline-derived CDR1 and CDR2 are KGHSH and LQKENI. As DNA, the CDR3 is TGTGCCAGCTCACCCTTTGTCCCGGGACAGGGGACGAACACTGAAGCTTTCTTT. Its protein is CASSPFVPGQGTNTEAFF.

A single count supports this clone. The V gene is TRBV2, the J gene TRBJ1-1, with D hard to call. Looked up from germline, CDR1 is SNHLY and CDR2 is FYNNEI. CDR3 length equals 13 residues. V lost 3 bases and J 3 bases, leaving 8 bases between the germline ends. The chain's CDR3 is CASSDGPHTEAFF. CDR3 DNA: TGTGCCAGCAGTGATGGGCCACACACTGAAGCTTTCTTT.

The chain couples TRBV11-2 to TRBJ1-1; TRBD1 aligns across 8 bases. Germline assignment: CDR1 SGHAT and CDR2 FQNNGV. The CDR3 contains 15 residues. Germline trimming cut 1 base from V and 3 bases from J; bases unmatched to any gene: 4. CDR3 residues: CASSLGQGADTEAFF. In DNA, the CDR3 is TGTGCCAGCAGCTTAGGGCAGGGGGCGGACACTGAAGCTTTCTTT.